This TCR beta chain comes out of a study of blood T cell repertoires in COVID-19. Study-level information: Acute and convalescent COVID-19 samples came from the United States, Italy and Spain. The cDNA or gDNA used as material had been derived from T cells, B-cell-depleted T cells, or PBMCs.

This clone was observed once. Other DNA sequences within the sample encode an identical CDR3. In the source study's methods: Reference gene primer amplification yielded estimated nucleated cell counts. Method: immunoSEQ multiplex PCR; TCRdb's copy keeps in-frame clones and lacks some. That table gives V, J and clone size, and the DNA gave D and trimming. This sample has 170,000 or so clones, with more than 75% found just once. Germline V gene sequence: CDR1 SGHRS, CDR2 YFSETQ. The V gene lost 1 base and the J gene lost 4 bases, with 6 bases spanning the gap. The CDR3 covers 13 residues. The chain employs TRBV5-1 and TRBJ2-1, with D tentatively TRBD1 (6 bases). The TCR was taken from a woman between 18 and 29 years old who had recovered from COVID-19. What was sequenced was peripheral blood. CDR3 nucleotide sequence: TGCGCCAGCAGCTTGCAGGGGTACAATGAGCAGTTCTTC. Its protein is CASSLQGYNEQFF.